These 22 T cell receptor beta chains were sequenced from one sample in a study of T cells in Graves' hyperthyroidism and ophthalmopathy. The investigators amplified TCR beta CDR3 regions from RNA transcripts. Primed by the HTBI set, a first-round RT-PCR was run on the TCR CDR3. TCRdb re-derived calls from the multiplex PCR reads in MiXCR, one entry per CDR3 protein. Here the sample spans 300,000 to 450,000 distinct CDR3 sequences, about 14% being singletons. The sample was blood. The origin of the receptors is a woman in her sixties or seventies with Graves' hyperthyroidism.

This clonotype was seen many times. The CDR3 nucleotides are TGCGCCAGCAGCCCGGTCAGAGGGGCTCCCAATCAGCCCCAGCATTTT. Translated, it gives CASSPVRGAPNQPQHF. The genes are TRBV5-1 and TRBJ1-5; D may be TRBD1 (5 bases). Per germline, CDR1 SGHRS and CDR2 YFSETQ. This CDR3 contains 16 residues. With 4 bases removed from V and 3 bases from J, the gap between germline ends came to 17 bases.

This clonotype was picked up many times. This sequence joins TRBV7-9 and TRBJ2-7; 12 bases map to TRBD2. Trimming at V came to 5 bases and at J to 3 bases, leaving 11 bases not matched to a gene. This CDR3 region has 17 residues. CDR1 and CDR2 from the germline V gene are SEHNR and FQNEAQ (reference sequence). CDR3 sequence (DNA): TGTGCCAGCAGCCTTGGACTAGCGGGGATCGGAAACTACGAGCAGTACTTC. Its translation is CASSLGLAGIGNYEQYF.

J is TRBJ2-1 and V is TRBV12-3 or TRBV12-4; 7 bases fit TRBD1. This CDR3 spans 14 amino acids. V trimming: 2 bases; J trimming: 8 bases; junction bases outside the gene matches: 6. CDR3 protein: CASSLNQGVHEQFF. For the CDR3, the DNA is TGTGCCAGCAGTTTAAATCAGGGGGTTCATGAGCAGTTCTTC.

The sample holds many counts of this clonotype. The DNA of the CDR3 is TGTGCCAGCAAGGGGGACCCGGCGGGAGATGAGCAGTTCTTC. Its translation: CASKGDPAGDEQFF. The V call is TRBV6-1, the J call TRBJ2-1; TRBD2 is a possible D gene (7 bases). V lost 7 bases to trimming and J lost 8 bases, with 18 bases between them. The CDR3 covers 14 residues. The V gene's germline CDR1 is MNHNS and CDR2 SASEGT.

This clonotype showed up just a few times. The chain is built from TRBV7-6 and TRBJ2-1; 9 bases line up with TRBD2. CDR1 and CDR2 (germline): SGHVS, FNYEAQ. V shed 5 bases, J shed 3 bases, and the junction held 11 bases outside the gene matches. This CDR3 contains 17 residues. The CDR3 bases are TGTGCCAGCAGCCAAGGCGGGGGGGCAGGTGTCTACAATGAGCAGTTCTTC. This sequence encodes CASSQGGGAGVYNEQFF.

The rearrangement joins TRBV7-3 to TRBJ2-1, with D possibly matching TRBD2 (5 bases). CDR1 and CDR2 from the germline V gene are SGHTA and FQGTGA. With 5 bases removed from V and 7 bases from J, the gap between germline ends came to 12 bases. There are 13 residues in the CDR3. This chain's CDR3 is CASSLLGENEQFF. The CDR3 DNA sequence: TGTGCCAGCAGCCTACTAGGTGAAAATGAGCAGTTCTTC.

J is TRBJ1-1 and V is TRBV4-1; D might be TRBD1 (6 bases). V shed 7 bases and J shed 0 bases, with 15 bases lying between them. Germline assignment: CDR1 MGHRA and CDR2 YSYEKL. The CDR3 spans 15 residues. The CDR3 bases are TGCGCCAGCAAGCAACAGGGACTCATGAACACTGAAGCTTTCTTT. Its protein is CASKQQGLMNTEAFF.

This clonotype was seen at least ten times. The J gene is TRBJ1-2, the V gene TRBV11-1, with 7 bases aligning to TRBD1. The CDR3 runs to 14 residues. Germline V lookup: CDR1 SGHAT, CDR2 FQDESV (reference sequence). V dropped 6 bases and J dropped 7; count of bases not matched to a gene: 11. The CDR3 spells CASRPLDRESGYTF. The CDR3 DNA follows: TGTGCCAGCAGACCGCTTGACAGGGAGTCTGGCTACACCTTC. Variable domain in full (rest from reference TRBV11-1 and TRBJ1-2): EAEVAQSPRYKITEKSQAVAFWCDPISGHATLYWYRQILGQGPELLVQFQDESVVDDSQLPKDRFSAERLKGVDSTLKIQPAELGDSAMYLCASRPLDRESGYTFGSGTRLTVV.

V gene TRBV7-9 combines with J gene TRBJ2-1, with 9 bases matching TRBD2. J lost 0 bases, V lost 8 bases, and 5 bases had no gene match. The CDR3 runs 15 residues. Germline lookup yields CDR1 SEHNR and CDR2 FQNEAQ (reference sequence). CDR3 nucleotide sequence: TGTGCCAGCTCCAGCGGGGGGACCTCCTACAATGAGCAGTTCTTC. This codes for CASSSGGTSYNEQFF. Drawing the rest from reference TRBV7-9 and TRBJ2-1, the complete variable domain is DTGVSQNPRHKITKRGQNVTFRCDPISEHNRLYWYRQTLGQGPEFLTYFQNEAQLEKSRLLSDRFSAERPKGSFSTLEIQRTEQGDSAMYLCASSSGGTSYNEQFFGPGTRLTVL.

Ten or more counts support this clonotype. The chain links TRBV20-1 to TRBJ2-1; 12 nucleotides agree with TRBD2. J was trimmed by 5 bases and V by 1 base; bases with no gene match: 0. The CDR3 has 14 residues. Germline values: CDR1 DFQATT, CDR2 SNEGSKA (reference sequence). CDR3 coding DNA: TGCAGTGCTAGAGGACTAGCGGGAGACAATGAGCAGTTCTTC. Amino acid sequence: CSARGLAGDNEQFF.

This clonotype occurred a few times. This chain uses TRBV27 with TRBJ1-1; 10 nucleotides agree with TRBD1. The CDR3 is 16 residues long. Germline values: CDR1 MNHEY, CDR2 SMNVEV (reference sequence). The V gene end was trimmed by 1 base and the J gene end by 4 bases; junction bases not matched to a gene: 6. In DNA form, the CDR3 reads TGTGCCAGCAGTTTATTGTGGGACAGGGGCGTCACTGAAGCTTTCTTT. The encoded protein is CASSLLWDRGVTEAFF.

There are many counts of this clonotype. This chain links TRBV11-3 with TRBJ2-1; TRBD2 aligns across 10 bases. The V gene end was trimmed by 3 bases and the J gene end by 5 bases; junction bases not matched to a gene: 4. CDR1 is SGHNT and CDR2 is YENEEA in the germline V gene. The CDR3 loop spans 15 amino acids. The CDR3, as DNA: TGTGCCAGCAGCTTCCGGAGCGGGAGGGACAATGAGCAGTTCTTC. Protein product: CASSFRSGRDNEQFF.

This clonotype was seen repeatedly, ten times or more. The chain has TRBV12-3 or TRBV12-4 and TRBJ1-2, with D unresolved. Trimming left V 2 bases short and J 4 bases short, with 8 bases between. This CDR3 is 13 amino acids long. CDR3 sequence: CASSLQSFYGYTF. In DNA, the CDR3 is TGTGCCAGCAGTTTACAGAGTTTCTATGGCTACACCTTC.

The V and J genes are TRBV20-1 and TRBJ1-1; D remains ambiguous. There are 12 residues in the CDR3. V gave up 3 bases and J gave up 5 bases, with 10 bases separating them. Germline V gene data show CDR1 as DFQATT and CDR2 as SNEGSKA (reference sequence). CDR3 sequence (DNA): TGCAGTGCTAGTGACGGTGGGACTGAAGCTTTCTTT. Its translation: CSASDGGTEAFF.

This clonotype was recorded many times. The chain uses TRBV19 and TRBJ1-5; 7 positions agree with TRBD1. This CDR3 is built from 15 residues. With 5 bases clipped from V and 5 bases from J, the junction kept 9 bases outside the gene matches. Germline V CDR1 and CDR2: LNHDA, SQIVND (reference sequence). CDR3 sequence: CASSHTGAAYQPQHF. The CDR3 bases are TGTGCCAGTAGTCATACAGGGGCGGCTTATCAGCCCCAGCATTTT.

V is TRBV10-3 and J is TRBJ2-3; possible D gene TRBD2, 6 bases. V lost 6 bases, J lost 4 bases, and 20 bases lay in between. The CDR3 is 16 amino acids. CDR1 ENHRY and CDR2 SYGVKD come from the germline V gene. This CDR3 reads CAIRETGGNIPDTQYF. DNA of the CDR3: TGTGCCATCAGGGAGACTGGCGGGAACATTCCAGATACGCAGTATTTT.

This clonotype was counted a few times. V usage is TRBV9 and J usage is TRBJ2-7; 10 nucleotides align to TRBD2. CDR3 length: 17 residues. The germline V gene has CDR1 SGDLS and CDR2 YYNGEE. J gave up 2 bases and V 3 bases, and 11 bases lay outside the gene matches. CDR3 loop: CASSGRREAGGTYEQYF. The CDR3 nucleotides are TGTGCCAGCAGCGGGCGACGGGAAGCGGGAGGGACCTACGAGCAGTACTTC.

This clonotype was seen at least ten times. The CDR3 is CASSVTPGQGYEQYF. Written as DNA, the CDR3 is TGTGCCAGCAGCGTTACGCCGGGACAGGGCTACGAGCAGTACTTC. This chain uses TRBV9 with TRBJ2-7, with 9 bases matching TRBD1. CDR3 length equals 15 residues. Germline V gives CDR1 SGDLS, CDR2 YYNGEE. The V gene end was trimmed by 2 bases and the J gene end by 3 bases; junction bases not matched to a gene: 6. The full variable domain, in which reference TRBV9 and TRBJ2-7 provide the parts outside the CDR3, is DSGVTQTPKHLITATGQRVTLRCSPRSGDLSVYWYQQSLDQGLQFLIQYYNGEERAKGNILERFSAQQFPDLHSELNLSSLELGDSALYFCASSVTPGQGYEQYFGPGTRLTVT.

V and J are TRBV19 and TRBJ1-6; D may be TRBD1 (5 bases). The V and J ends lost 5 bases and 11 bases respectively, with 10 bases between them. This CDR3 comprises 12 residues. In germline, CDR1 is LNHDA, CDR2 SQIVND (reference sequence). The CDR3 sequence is CASSLRGAPLHF. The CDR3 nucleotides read TGTGCCAGTAGTCTCCGGGGGGCACCCCTCCACTTT.

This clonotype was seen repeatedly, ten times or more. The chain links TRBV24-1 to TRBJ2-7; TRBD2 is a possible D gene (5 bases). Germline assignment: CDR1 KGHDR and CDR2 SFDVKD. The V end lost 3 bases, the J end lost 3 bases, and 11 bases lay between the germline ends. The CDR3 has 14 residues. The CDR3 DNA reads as TGTGCCACCAGTGATCGGGGATCCCACTACGAGCAGTACTTC. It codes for CATSDRGSHYEQYF.

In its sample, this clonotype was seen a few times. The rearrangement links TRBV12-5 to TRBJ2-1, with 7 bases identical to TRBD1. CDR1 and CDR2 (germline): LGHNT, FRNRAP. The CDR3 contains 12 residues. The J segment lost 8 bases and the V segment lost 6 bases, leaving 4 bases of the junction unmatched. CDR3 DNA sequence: TGTGCTAGTGGCCAAGGGGGCTATGAGCAGTTCTTC. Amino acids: CASGQGGYEQFF. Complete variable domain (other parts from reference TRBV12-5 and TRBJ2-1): DARVTQTPRHKVTEMGQEVTMRCQPILGHNTVFWYRQTMMQGLELLAYFRNRAPLDDSGMPKDRFSAEMPDATLATLKIQPSEPRDSAVYFCASGQGGYEQFFGPGTRLTVL.

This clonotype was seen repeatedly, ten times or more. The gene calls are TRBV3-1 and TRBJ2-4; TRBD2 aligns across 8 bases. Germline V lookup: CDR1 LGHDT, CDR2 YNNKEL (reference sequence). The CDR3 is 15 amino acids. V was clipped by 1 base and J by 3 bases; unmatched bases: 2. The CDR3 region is CASSQVRGGKNIQYF. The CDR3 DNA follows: TGTGCCAGCAGCCAAGTCCGGGGGGGCAAAAACATTCAGTACTTC.